This entry lists 29 T cell receptor beta chains sequenced from one sample in a study of CD8 T cells in ankylosing spondylitis. TCRdb processed the 5' RACE reads anew with MiXCR; each CDR3 protein has one entry. Here the sample spans fewer than 150,000 distinct CDR3 sequences, 6% to 8% being singletons. Specimen: blood, either unsorted or a sorted T cell fraction (not recorded which). The receptor set was obtained from a female donor with ankylosing spondylitis or in good health (not recorded which).

This clonotype has a count of ten or more. V gene TRBV29-1 combines with J gene TRBJ2-2, with D possibly matching TRBD1 (6 bases). The germline V gene encodes CDR1 SQVTM and CDR2 ANQGSEA. Trimming took off 5 bases at V and 0 bases at J, with 10 bases between the two ends. The CDR3 extends over 14 amino acids. The CDR3 loop is CSVKQGSNTGELFF. The CDR3 DNA sequence: TGCAGCGTTAAACAGGGTTCGAACACCGGGGAGCTGTTTTTT.

A few counts support this clonotype. V usage is TRBV6-4 and J usage is TRBJ1-3, with a possible D match to TRBD1 (6 bases). Germline V CDR1 and CDR2: MRHNA, SNTAGT. The length of the CDR3 is 14 residues. The germline V and J ends were trimmed by 10 bases and 5 bases, with 18 bases remaining between them. The CDR3 reads CATSVAGARNTIYF. The CDR3 DNA reads as TGTGCCACCTCCGTTGCAGGGGCTAGAAACACCATATATTTT.

This clonotype was seen repeatedly, ten times or more. The chain carries TRBV11-1 and TRBJ2-1; TRBD2 agrees at 9 bases. With 5 bases clipped from V and 9 bases from J, the junction kept 5 bases outside the gene matches. The CDR3 covers 13 residues. Germline V gives CDR1 SGHAT, CDR2 FQDESV (reference sequence). The DNA for the CDR3 is TGTGCCAGCAGCCCTGGACTAGCGCTTGAGCAGTTCTTC. Protein product: CASSPGLALEQFF.

The chain has TRBV5-1 and TRBJ1-5; 7 nucleotides match TRBD1. The DNA end lines up better with TRBJ2-3; the J call may be wrong. This CDR3 has 16 amino acids. Germline assignment: CDR1 SGHRS and CDR2 YFSETQ. CDR3 region: CASSSDRASSNQSQYF. The CDR3 nucleotides are TGCGCCAGCAGCTCCGACAGGGCGTCTAGCAATCAGTCCCAGTATTTT.

This clonotype was picked up many times. The rearrangement links TRBV3-1 to TRBJ2-1; 8 bases align to TRBD1. The CDR3 sequence is 14 residues long. Trimming took 6 bases from V and 4 from J; bases not matched to a gene: 5. Germline lookup yields CDR1 LGHDT and CDR2 YNNKEL (reference sequence). This CDR3 reads CASSGQGRYNEQFF. The CDR3 region has the DNA TGTGCCAGCAGTGGACAGGGAAGATACAATGAGCAGTTCTTC.

The CDR3 loop is CASSNLGTASNQPQHF. CDR3 DNA: TGTGCCAGTAGTAACCTCGGGACAGCTAGCAATCAGCCCCAGCATTTT. V usage is TRBV19 and J usage is TRBJ1-5; 7 nucleotides align to TRBD1. V was pared by 4 bases and J by 0 bases, with 6 bases of the junction left unmatched. CDR3 length: 16 amino acids. The germline V gene encodes CDR1 LNHDA and CDR2 SQIVND (reference sequence). Full variable domain (missing parts from reference TRBV19 and TRBJ1-5): DGGITQSPKYLFRKEGQNVTLSCEQNLNHDAMYWYRQDPGQGLRLIYYSQIVNDFQKGDIAEGYSVSREKKESFPLTVTSAQKNPTAFYLCASSNLGTASNQPQHFGDGTRLSIL.

This clonotype was seen repeatedly, ten times or more. CDR3 protein: CAWGDSRPQYF. As DNA, the CDR3 is TGTGCCTGGGGGGACAGCCGTCCGCAGTATTTT. The chain links TRBV30 to TRBJ2-3, with 7 bases lining up with TRBD1. V trimming: 5 bases; J trimming: 10 bases; junction bases outside the gene matches: 6. The CDR3 runs to 11 residues. Per the germline V gene, CDR1 is GTSNPN and CDR2 is SVGIG (reference sequence).

There are many counts of this clonotype. The gene calls are TRBV4-1 and TRBJ1-5; 7 bases fit TRBD1. Losses at the gene ends were 3 bases for V and 3 bases for J; bases not matched to a gene: 5. The CDR3 is made up of 15 amino acids. Germline CDR1 MGHRA, CDR2 YSYEKL. CDR3 amino acids: CASSHAGQYNQPQHF. As DNA, the CDR3 is TGCGCCAGCAGCCACGCGGGACAGTACAATCAGCCCCAGCATTTT.

The chain combines TRBV23-1 with TRBJ2-7; 9 bases agree with TRBD2. TRBV23-1 is assigned to the ORF class and has an uncertain function. The CDR3 length is 14 residues. V was clipped by 1 base and J by 6 bases; unmatched bases: 4. CDR3 nucleotide sequence: TGCGCCAGCAGTCAATTGAGCGGGGGGATCGAGCAGTACTTC. This encodes CASSQLSGGIEQYF.

This clonotype was observed at least ten times. The rearrangement links TRBV6-5 to TRBJ1-1; D possibly corresponds to TRBD1 (6 bases). This CDR3 is built from 16 residues. In germline, CDR1 is MNHEY, CDR2 SVGAGI. Trimming stripped 2 bases from V and 4 bases from J, with 17 bases between. The DNA for the CDR3 is TGTGCCAGCAGTTACAAAATGAACAGGGCGAGCACTGAAGCTTTCTTT. Translated, it gives CASSYKMNRASTEAFF.

A word on this clonotype: A much larger clone sits a single nucleotide away, making a read error possible. In DNA form, the CDR3 reads TGTGCCAGCAGCTTAATGGGGGTGGACACTGAAGCTTTCTTT. It yields the protein CASSLMGVDTEAFF. J is TRBJ1-1 and V is TRBV7-9; maybe TRBD1 (5 bases). The germline V and J ends were trimmed by 2 bases and 3 bases, with 10 bases remaining between them. This CDR3 has 14 amino acids. Germline V gene sequence: CDR1 SEHNR, CDR2 FQNEAQ (reference sequence).

This clonotype was picked up many times. V is TRBV12-3 or TRBV12-4 and J is TRBJ2-7, with D uncertain. Trimming stripped 3 bases from V and 4 bases from J, with 10 bases between. There are 13 residues in the CDR3. The CDR3 DNA reads TGTGCCAGCAGTTTCGCAACGAGTTACGAGCAGTACTTC. Translated, it gives CASSFATSYEQYF.

This clonotype was counted many times. V is TRBV27 and J is TRBJ2-1; D remains ambiguous. The CDR3 contains 13 residues. Germline V gene lookup returns CDR1 MNHEY and CDR2 SMNVEV (reference sequence). Trimming took 4 bases from V and 6 from J, leaving 10 bases between them. The CDR3 DNA sequence: TGTGCCAGCAGTTACACCTTGGGCAATGAGCAGTTCTTC. Protein: CASSYTLGNEQFF.

Ten or more counts support this clonotype. The CDR3: CASSLRTNYGYTF. DNA of the CDR3: TGTGCCAGCAGTTTGAGGACGAACTATGGCTACACCTTC. V usage is TRBV12-3 or TRBV12-4 and J usage is TRBJ1-2; D unresolved. V lost 3 bases and J 2 bases, leaving 7 bases between the germline ends. CDR3 length equals 13 residues.

This clonotype was picked up many times. V is TRBV7-8 and J is TRBJ1-1; TRBD1 agrees at 12 bases. Germline-derived CDR1 and CDR2 are SGHVS and FQNEAQ. V shed 1 base and J 7 bases; nucleotides not matched to a gene: 7. This CDR3 is 16 amino acids long. CDR3 region: CASSLVLGQGAYEAFF. For the CDR3, the DNA is TGTGCCAGCAGCTTAGTCCTGGGACAGGGGGCATATGAAGCTTTCTTT. Variable domain in full (rest from reference TRBV7-8 and TRBJ1-1): GAGVSQSPRYKVAKRGQDVALRCDPISGHVSLFWYQQALGQGPEFLTYFQNEAQLDKSGLPSDRFFAERPEGSVSTLKIQRTQQEDSAVYLCASSLVLGQGAYEAFFGQGTRLTVV.

The rearrangement uses TRBV21-1 and TRBJ2-7; TRBD1 was called by the table and not checked on the DNA. TRBV21-1 counts as a pseudogene. This CDR3 is built from 17 residues. CDR3 bases: TGTGCCAGCAGCGACCTCCTGACAGGGGGTAAAACCTACGAGCAGTACTTC. This codes for CASSDLLTGGKTYEQYF.

As for this clonotype: One end of the junction is discordant with germline, which a read error may explain. This rearrangement joins TRBV6-2 or TRBV6-3 to TRBJ1-1; TRBD1 aligns across 9 bases. CDR3 length: 18 amino acids. CDR1 MNHEY and CDR2 SVGEGT come from the germline V gene. DNA for the CDR3: TGTGCCAACAGTTATCCAGTCGGACAGGGGACCGTGAACACTGAAGCTTTCTTT. This encodes CANSYPVGQGTVNTEAFF.

At least ten counts were recorded for this clonotype. J is TRBJ1-3 and V is TRBV4-1; weak D call: TRBD1 (6 bases). Between the trimmed V and J ends, which lost 4 bases and 4 bases, there was a span of 14 bases. CDR3 length: 15 residues. CDR1 is MGHRA, CDR2 YSYEKL, per germline. CDR3 coding DNA: TGCGCCAGCAGCCTCTCGACAGGTCAGGGAAACACCATATATTTT. Amino acid sequence: CASSLSTGQGNTIYF.

Worth noting for this clonotype: A much bigger clone sits one base away, suggesting this may be a read error. The chain combines TRBV9 with TRBJ1-2, with 8 bases lining up with TRBD1. Germline CDR1 is SGDLS and CDR2 is YYNGEE. V trimming: 4 bases; J trimming: 7 bases; junction bases outside the gene matches: 18. The CDR3 consists of 17 residues. Written as DNA, the CDR3 is TGTGCCAGCAGCATAGCTTTGGTAACGGGACAGGCTGCTGGCTACACCTTC. Protein product: CASSIALVTGQAAGYTF.

This clonotype was counted at least ten times. The chain employs TRBV5-8 and TRBJ2-3; TRBD1 is a possible D gene (5 bases). Per germline, CDR1 SGHTS and CDR2 YDEGEE. The CDR3 is 15 residues long. V lost 2 bases and J lost 1, with 11 bases in between. The CDR3 loop is CASSFGAGGTDTQYF. For the CDR3, the DNA is TGTGCCAGCAGCTTTGGGGCAGGAGGCACAGATACGCAGTATTTT.

Many counts were recorded for this clonotype. This chain connects TRBV7-2 to TRBJ1-1, with D perhaps TRBD1 (5 bases). This CDR3 has 13 residues. Trimming left V 2 bases short and J 5 bases short, with 9 bases between. Germline loops: CDR1 SGHTA, CDR2 FQGNSA. CDR3 protein: CASSLYGGTEAFF. The CDR3 DNA reads TGTGCCAGCAGCTTATACGGGGGTACTGAAGCTTTCTTT.

This clonotype showed up many times. The chain employs TRBV12-3 or TRBV12-4 and TRBJ1-2; 9 nucleotides align to TRBD1. This CDR3 contains 14 residues. Germline trimming cut 7 bases from V and 3 bases from J; bases unmatched to any gene: 6. The CDR3 reads CASTLTGGDYGYTF. The CDR3 bases are TGTGCCAGCACCCTGACAGGGGGGGACTATGGCTACACCTTC.

This clonotype was seen at least ten times. This chain links TRBV2 with TRBJ1-2, with unresolved D. The CDR3 consists of 13 residues. Germline V gene sequence: CDR1 SNHLY, CDR2 FYNNEI. V was cut by 0 bases and J by 4 bases, with 6 bases left in between. CDR3 bases: TGTGCCAGCAGTGAAGCCGAGATCTATGGCTACACCTTC. Protein product: CASSEAEIYGYTF.

This clonotype has at least ten counts. The chain uses TRBV20-1 and TRBJ2-1; D perhaps matches TRBD2 (5 bases). V shed 4 bases and J shed 2 bases, with 9 bases lying between them. The CDR3 has 13 amino acids. Looked up from germline, CDR1 is DFQATT and CDR2 is SNEGSKA (reference sequence). The CDR3, as DNA: TGCAGTGCTATGGCTAGCACCTACAATGAGCAGTTCTTC. It codes for CSAMASTYNEQFF.

This clonotype was found many times. This chain connects TRBV7-9 to TRBJ1-2; a weak D match, TRBD1 (6 bases). The V end lost 4 bases, the J end lost 5 bases, and 11 bases lay between the germline ends. The CDR3 runs to 13 residues. Germline assignment: CDR1 SEHNR and CDR2 FQNEAQ (reference sequence). DNA for the CDR3: TGTGCCAGCAGCTCTTACCAGGGGTATGGCTACACCTTC. Protein product: CASSSYQGYGYTF.

This clonotype was found many times. The chain is built from TRBV20-1 and TRBJ2-7; D is perhaps TRBD1 (6 bases). From germline, CDR1 is DFQATT and CDR2 SNEGSKA (reference sequence). The CDR3 runs to 12 residues. Trimming pared 4 bases from V and 2 bases from J, leaving 9 bases between. CDR3 bases: TGCAGTGCTAATCAGGGGCCCTACGAGCAGTACTTC. Amino acids: CSANQGPYEQYF.

The sample holds many counts of this clonotype. The J gene is TRBJ2-4, the V gene TRBV20-1, with D maybe TRBD1 (6 bases). The CDR3 is made up of 15 amino acids. Deletions cut 6 bases from V and 0 bases from J, with 15 bases between. Germline CDR1 reads DFQATT; CDR2 reads SNEGSKA (reference sequence). This CDR3 is CSAPTGWGAKNIQYF. CDR3 in DNA: TGCAGTGCCCCAACAGGGTGGGGAGCCAAAAACATTCAGTACTTC.

In its sample, this clonotype was seen many times. The V gene is TRBV25-1, the J gene TRBJ1-2; unclear D gene. Trimming stripped 2 bases from V and 7 bases from J, with 5 bases between. Germline V CDR1 and CDR2: MGHDK, SYGVNS. This CDR3 is built from 11 residues. The CDR3 DNA follows: TGTGCCAGCAGTGAAAACGCTGGCTACACCTTC. It is translated as CASSENAGYTF.

This clonotype has a single count. A much larger clone is a single base away; this may be a read error. This sequence joins TRBV20-1 and TRBJ2-1; 7 bases are a match to TRBD1. The CDR3 consists of 16 residues. The V segment lost 3 bases and the J segment 3 bases; nucleotides outside the gene matches: 11. The germline gives CDR1 DFQATT, CDR2 SNEGSKA (reference sequence). CDR3 in DNA: TGCAGTGCTAGGGATTTTGGGGCAGGGGGCTACAATGAGCAGTTCTTC. It is translated as CSARDFGAGGYNEQFF.